Below, 8 T cell receptor beta chains from the same sample are listed, as sequenced in a study of CXCR3-negative and CXCR3-positive naive CD8 T cells. With UMI labels, 5' RACE was used to prepare the TRB cDNA libraries. TCRdb re-analyzed the 5' RACE reads; it lists each CDR3 protein once, without DNA. The sample table includes 100,000 to 150,000 distinct CDR3 sequences. Specimen: naive CXCR3- CD8+ T cells from blood. Subset noted: CD45RO-CCR7+CD27+CD95- naive CD8+ T cells lacking CXCR3 (TNR3-). The receptor source for this set is a human donor in good health. Some clones in this sample may be carry-over from other donors' samples.

The chain carries TRBV7-9 and TRBJ2-7; TCRdb's assignment of TRBD1 cannot be checked, as there is no DNA. Looked up from germline, CDR1 is SEHNR and CDR2 is FQNEAQ (reference sequence). This CDR3 comprises 14 residues. The CDR3 loop is CASSSPQGSYEQYF.

The chain recombines TRBV12-3 or TRBV12-4 with TRBJ2-3. This CDR3 is built from 11 residues. The CDR3 here is CASSWDYTQYF.

J is TRBJ2-2 and V is TRBV7-2; with no DNA, the TCRdb D assignment of TRBD1 cannot be verified. CDR3 length: 14 residues. From germline, CDR1 is SGHTA and CDR2 FQGNSA. The CDR3 loop reads CASTPEPYAGELFF.

The V and J genes are TRBV21-1 and TRBJ2-1; the D call from TCRdb, TRBD1, cannot be confirmed without DNA. TRBV21-1 counts as a pseudogene. The CDR3 contains 12 residues. The CDR3 loop reads CASSQGGERQFF.

The chain is built from TRBV29-1 and TRBJ1-2; no DNA is available, so the TRBD1 call from TCRdb remains unchecked. Germline CDR1 and CDR2: SQVTM and ANQGSEA. This CDR3 region has 13 residues. CDR3 protein: CSVRPPSTYGYTF.

The CDR3 reads CASSFSSNEQFF. The rearrangement links TRBV28 to TRBJ2-1. CDR3 length: 12 amino acids. Looked up from germline, CDR1 is MDHEN and CDR2 is SYDVKM.

V is TRBV5-5 and J is TRBJ2-7. Per the germline V gene, CDR1 is SGHKS and CDR2 is YYEKEE (reference sequence). This CDR3 region has 14 residues. Here the CDR3 reads CASSIGSTQFEQYF.

The V gene is TRBV6-5, the J gene TRBJ2-7; TCRdb lists TRBD1, though no DNA is available to test this call. Germline-derived CDR1 and CDR2 are MNHEY and SVGAGI. This CDR3 contains 17 residues. The CDR3 sequence: CASSYSTPGQGTYEQYF.